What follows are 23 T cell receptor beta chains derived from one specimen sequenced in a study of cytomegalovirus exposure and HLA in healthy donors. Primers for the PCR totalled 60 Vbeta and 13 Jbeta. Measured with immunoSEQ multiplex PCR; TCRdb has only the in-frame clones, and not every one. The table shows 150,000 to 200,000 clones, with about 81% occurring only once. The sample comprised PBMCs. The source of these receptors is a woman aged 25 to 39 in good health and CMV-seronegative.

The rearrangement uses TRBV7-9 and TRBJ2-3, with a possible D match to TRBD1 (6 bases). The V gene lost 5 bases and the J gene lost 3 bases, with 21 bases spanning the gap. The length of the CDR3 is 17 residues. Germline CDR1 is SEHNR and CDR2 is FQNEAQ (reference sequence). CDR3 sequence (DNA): TGTGCCAGCAGCCTAGGGGCGTCAGGGGTATTAACAGATACGCAGTATTTT. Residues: CASSLGASGVLTDTQYF.

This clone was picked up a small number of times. This chain's CDR3 is CASSEAETGGYGYTF. CDR3 bases: TGTGCCAGCAGTGAAGCGGAGACAGGGGGCTATGGCTACACCTTC. The genes are TRBV6-1 and TRBJ1-2; 9 nucleotides agree with TRBD1. Germline V lookup: CDR1 MNHNS, CDR2 SASEGT. The V and J ends lost 0 bases and 4 bases, in that order; junction bases with no gene match: 3. The CDR3 covers 15 residues.

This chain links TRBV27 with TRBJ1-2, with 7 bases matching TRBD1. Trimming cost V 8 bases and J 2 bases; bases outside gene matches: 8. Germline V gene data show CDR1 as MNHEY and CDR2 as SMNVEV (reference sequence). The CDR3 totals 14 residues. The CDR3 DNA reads TGTGCCAGCGGGCAGATGACAGGGAACTATGGCTACACCTTC. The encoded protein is CASGQMTGNYGYTF.

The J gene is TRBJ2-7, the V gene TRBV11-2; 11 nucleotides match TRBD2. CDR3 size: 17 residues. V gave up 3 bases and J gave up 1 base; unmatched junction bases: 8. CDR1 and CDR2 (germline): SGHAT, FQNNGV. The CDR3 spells CASSFSLTSGMSYEQYF. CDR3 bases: TGTGCCAGCAGCTTTAGTCTGACTAGCGGGATGTCCTACGAGCAGTACTTC.

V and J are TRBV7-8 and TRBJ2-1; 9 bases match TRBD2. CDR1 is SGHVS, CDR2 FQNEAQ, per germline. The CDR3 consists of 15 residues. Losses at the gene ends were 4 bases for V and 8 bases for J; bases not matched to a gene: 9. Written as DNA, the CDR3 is TGTGCCAGCAGCTCATTTAGCGGGGGAGGGGATGAGCAGTTCTTC. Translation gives CASSSFSGGGDEQFF.

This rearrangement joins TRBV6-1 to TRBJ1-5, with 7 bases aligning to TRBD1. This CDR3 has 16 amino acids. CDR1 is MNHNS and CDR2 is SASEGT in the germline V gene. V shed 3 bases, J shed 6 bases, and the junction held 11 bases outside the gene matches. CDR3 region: CASSDGTARLSQPQHF. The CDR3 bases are TGTGCCAGCAGTGATGGGACAGCCCGTTTGAGTCAGCCCCAGCATTTT.

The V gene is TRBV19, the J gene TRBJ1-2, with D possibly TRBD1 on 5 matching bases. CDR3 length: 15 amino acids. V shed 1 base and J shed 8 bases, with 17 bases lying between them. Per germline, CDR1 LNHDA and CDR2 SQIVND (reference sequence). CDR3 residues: CASSIVAGTGGGYTF. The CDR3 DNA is TGTGCCAGTAGTATAGTGGCAGGGACTGGAGGAGGCTACACCTTC.

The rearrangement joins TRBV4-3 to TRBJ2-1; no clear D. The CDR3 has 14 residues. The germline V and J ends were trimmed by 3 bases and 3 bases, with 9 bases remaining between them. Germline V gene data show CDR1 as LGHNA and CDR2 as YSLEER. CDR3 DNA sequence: TGCGCCAGCAGCCATTCTAGGTTCTACAATGAGCAGTTCTTC. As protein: CASSHSRFYNEQFF.

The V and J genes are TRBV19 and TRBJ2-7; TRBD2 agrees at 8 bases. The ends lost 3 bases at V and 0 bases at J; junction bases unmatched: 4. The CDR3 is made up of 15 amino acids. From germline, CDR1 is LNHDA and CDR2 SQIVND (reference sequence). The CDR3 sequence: CASSITSGSSYEQYF. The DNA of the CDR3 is TGTGCCAGTAGTATTACTAGCGGTAGCTCCTACGAGCAGTACTTC.

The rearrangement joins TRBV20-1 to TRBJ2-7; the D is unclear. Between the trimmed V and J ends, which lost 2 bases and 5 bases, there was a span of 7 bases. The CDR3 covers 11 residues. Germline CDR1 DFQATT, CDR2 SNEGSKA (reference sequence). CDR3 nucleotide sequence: TGCAGTGCTAGAAATATCCACGAGCAGTACTTC. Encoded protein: CSARNIHEQYF.

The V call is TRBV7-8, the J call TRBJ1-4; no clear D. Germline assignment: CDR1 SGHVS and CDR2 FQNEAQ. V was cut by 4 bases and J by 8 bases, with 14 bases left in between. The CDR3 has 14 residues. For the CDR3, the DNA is TGTGCCAGCAGCTCCCAGGCCGCGGGCGAAAAACTGTTTTTT. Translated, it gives CASSSQAAGEKLFF. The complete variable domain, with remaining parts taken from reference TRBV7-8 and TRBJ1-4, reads GAGVSQSPRYKVAKRGQDVALRCDPISGHVSLFWYQQALGQGPEFLTYFQNEAQLDKSGLPSDRFFAERPEGSVSTLKIQRTQQEDSAVYLCASSSQAAGEKLFFGSGTQLSVL.

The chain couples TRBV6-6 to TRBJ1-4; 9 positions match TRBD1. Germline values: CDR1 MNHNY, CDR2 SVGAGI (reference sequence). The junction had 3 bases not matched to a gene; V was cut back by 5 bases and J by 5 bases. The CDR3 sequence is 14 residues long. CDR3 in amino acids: CASSRQGGNEKLFF. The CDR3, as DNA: TGTGCCAGCAGTCGACAGGGGGGGAATGAAAAACTGTTTTTT.

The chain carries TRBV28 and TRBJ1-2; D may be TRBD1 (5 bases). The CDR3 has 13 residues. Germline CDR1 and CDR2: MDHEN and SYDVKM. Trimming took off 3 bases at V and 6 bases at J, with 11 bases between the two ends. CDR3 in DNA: TGTGCCAGCAGTTTGTTTGGGGCCGATGGCTACACCTTC. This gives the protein CASSLFGADGYTF.

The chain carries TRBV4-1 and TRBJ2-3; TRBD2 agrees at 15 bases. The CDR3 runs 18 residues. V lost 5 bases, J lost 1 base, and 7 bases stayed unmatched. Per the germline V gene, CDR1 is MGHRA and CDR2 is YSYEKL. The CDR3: CASSFGRTSGGGTDTQYF. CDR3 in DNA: TGCGCCAGCAGCTTCGGGAGGACTAGCGGGGGGGGCACAGATACGCAGTATTTT.

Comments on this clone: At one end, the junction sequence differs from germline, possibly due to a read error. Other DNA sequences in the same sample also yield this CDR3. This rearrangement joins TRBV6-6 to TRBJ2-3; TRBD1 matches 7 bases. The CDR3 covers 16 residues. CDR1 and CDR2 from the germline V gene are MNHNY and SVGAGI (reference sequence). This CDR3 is CASSYPPGQRTDTQYF. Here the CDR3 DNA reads TGCGCCAGCAGTTACCCACCGGGACAGAGGACAGATACGCAGTATTTT.

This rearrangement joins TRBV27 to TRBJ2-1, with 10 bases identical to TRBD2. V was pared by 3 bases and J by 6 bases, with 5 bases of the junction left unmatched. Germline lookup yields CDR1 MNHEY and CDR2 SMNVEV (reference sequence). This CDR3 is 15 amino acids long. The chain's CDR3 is CASSFGLADFNEQFF. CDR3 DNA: TGTGCCAGCAGTTTCGGACTAGCGGATTTCAATGAGCAGTTCTTC.

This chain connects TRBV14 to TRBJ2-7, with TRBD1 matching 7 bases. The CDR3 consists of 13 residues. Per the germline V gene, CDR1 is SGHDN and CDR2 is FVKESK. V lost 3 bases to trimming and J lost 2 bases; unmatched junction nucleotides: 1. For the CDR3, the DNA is TGTGCCAGCAGCCACGGGACAGCCTACGAGCAGTACTTC. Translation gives CASSHGTAYEQYF.

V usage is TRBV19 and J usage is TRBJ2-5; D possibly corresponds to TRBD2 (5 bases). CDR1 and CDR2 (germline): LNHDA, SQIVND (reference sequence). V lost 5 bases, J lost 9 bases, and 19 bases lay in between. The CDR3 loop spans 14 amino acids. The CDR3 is CASSPSRDTLAQYF. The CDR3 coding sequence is TGTGCCAGTAGTCCGAGCCGGGATACCCTCGCCCAGTACTTC.

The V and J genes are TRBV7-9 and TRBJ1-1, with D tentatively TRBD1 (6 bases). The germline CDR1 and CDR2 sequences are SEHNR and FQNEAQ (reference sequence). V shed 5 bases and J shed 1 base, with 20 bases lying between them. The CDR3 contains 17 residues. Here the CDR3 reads CASSPRNRQAGNTEAFF. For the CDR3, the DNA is TGTGCCAGCAGCCCAAGAAACCGACAGGCGGGGAACACTGAAGCTTTCTTT.

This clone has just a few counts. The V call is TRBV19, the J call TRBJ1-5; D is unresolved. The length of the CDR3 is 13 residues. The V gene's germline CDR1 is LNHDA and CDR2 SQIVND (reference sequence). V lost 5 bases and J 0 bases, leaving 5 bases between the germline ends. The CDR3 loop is CASSQYSNQPQHF. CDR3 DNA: TGTGCCAGTAGTCAGTATAGCAATCAGCCCCAGCATTTT.

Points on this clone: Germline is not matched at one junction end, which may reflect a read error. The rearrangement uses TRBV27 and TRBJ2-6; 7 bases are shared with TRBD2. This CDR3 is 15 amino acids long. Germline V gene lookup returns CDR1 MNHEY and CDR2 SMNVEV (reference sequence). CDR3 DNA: TGTGCCAGCGGGGGACTACACTCTGGGGCCAACGGCCTGACTTTC. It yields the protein CASGGLHSGANGLTF.

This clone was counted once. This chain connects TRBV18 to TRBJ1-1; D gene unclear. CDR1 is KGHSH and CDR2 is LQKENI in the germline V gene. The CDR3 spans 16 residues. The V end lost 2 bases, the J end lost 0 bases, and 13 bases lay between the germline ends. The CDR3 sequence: CASSPGPSRVNTEAFF. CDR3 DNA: TGTGCCAGCTCACCAGGCCCGTCACGGGTGAACACTGAAGCTTTCTTT.

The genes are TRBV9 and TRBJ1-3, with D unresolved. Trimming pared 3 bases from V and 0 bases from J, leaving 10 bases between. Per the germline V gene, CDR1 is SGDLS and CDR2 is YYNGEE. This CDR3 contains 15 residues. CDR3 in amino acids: CASSADSSSGNTIYF. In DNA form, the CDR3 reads TGTGCCAGCAGCGCGGACTCGAGCTCTGGAAACACCATATATTTT.